These T cell receptor beta chains were read from a single sample in a study of blood T cell repertoires in COVID-19. Profiled with immunoSEQ multiplex PCR; TCRdb holds only in-frame clones, not every one. Here the sample spans 150,000 to 200,000 clones, 82% being singletons. Specimen: PBMCs or T cells enriched from blood (not recorded which). These receptor sequences come from a woman aged 55 to 70 with acute COVID-19. Both conserved end residues are part of each CDR3. A D gene is named only where the DNA matches it firmly. Expanded clones get a size class; other rows say once, few or many, or leave the size out.

clone_size j_call d_call v_call cdr3_aa cdr3_nt
NA TRBJ2-3 TRBD2 TRBV4-2 CASSQGAGTSGTDTQYF TGTGCCAGCAGCCAAGGGGCCGGGACTAGCGGCACAGATACGCAGTATTTT
NA TRBJ1-5 NA TRBV28 CASTWRGAAQPQHF TGTGCCAGCACCTGGCGGGGAGCCGCACAGCCCCAGCATTTT
NA TRBJ2-3 NA TRBV18 CASSPTPRGPSTDTQYF TGTGCCAGCTCACCCACCCCGCGGGGGCCGAGCACAGATACGCAGTATTTT
NA TRBJ1-1 NA TRBV15 CATSRDRGANTEAFF TGTGCCACCAGCAGAGATCGGGGGGCGAACACTGAAGCTTTCTTT
NA TRBJ1-1 TRBD1 TRBV7-9 CASRPDRMNTEAFF TGTGCCAGCAGACCGGACAGGATGAACACTGAAGCTTTCTTT
NA TRBJ1-2 TRBD1 TRBV4-2 CASSQDWGQAFYGYTF TGTGCCAGCAGCCAAGATTGGGGACAGGCTTTCTATGGCTACACCTTC
NA TRBJ2-3 NA TRBV15 CATRVAGAGGDTQYF TGTGCCACCAGGGTGGCGGGCGCTGGGGGGGATACGCAGTATTTT
few TRBJ1-2 NA TRBV12-1 CASSPQDRVGYGYTF TGTGCCAGCAGCCCCCAGGACAGGGTCGGCTATGGCTACACCTTC
NA TRBJ2-3 TRBD2 TRBV19 CASKASGTTDTQYF TGTGCCAGTAAAGCTAGCGGGACTACAGATACGCAGTATTTT
NA TRBJ2-1 NA TRBV10-1 CASSESISGNNEQFF TGCGCCAGCAGTGAGTCGATATCCGGGAACAATGAGCAGTTCTTC